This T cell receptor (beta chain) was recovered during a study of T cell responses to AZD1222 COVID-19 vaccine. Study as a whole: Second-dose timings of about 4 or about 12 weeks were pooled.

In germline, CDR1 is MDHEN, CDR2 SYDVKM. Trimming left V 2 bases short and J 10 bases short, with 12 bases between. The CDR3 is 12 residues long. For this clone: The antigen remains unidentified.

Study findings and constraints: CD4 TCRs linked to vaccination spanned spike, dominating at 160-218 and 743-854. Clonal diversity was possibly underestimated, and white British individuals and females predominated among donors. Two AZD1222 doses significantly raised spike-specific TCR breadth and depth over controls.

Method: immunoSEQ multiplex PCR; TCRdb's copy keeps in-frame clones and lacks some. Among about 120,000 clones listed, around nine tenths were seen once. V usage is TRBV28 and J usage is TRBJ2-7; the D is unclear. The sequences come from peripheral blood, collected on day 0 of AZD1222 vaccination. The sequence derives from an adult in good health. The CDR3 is CASSLVGRAQYF. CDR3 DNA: TGTGCCAGCAGTTTAGTGGGCCGGGCACAGTACTTC.